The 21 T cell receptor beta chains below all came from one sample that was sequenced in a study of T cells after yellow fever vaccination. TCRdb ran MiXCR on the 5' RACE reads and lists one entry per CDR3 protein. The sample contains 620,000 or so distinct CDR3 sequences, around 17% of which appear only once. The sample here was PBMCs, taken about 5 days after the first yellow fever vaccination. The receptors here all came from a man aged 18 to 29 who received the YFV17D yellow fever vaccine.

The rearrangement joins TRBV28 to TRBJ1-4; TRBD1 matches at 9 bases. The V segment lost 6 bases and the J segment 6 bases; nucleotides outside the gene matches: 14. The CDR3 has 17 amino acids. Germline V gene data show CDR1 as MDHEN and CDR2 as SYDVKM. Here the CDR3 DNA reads TGTGCCAGCAGCCCTTGGGTTGCTGGACAGGGGCATGAAAAACTGTTTTTT. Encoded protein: CASSPWVAGQGHEKLFF. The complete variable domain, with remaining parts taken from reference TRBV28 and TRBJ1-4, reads DVKVTQSSRYLVKRTGEKVFLECVQDMDHENMFWYRQDPGLGLRLIYFSYDVKMKEKGDIPEGYSVSREKKERFSLILESASTNQTSMYLCASSPWVAGQGHEKLFFGSGTQLSVL.

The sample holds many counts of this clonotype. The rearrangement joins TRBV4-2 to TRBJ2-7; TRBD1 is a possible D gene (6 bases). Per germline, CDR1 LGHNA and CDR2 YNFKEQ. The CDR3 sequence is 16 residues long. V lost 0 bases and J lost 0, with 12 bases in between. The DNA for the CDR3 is TGTGCCAGCAGCCAAGATATCAGGGGATCCTCCTACGAGCAGTACTTC. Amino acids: CASSQDIRGSSYEQYF.

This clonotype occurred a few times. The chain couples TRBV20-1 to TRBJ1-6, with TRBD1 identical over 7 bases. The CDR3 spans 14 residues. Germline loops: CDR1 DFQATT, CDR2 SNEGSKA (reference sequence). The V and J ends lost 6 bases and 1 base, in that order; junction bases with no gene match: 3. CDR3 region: CSAEDRSYNSPLHF. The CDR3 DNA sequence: TGCAGTGCCGAGGACAGGTCCTATAATTCACCCCTCCACTTT.

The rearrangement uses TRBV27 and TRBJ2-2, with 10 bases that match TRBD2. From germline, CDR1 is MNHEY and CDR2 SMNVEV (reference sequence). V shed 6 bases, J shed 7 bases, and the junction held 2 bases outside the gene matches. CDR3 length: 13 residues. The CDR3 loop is CASRAGGVGELFF. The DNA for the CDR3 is TGTGCCAGCAGAGCGGGGGGGGTCGGGGAGCTGTTTTTT.

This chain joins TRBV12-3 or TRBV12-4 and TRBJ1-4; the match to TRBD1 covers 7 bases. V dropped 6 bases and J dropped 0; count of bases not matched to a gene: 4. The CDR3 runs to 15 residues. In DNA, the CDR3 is TGTGCCAGCAGCCGAACAGGGGCAACTAATGAAAAACTGTTTTTT. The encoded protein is CASSRTGATNEKLFF.

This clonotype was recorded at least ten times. Here the CDR3 DNA reads TGTGCCAGCAGCCCTAAGGGGGGGGCCCTCACCGGGGAGCTGTTTTTT. Amino acids: CASSPKGGALTGELFF. The chain has TRBV4-2 and TRBJ2-2; TRBD2 is a possible D gene (7 bases). From germline, CDR1 is LGHNA and CDR2 YNFKEQ. V lost 4 bases and J 4 bases, leaving 16 bases between the germline ends. This CDR3 comprises 16 residues.

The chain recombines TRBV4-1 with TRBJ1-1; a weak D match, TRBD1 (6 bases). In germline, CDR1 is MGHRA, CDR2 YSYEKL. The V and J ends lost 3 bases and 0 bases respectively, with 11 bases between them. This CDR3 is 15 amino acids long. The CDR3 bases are TGCGCCAGCAGCCAGATAGGGACACTGAACACTGAAGCTTTCTTT. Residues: CASSQIGTLNTEAFF.

The chain's CDR3 is CASRLMGAHEQFF. CDR3 sequence (DNA): TGCGCCAGCAGGTTGATGGGGGCCCATGAGCAGTTCTTC. This sequence joins TRBV5-1 and TRBJ2-1; TRBD1 is a possible D gene (6 bases). CDR1 is SGHRS and CDR2 is YFSETQ in the germline V gene. This CDR3 contains 13 residues. The germline V and J ends were trimmed by 5 bases and 8 bases, with 14 bases remaining between them. Full variable domain (remainder filled in from reference TRBV5-1 and TRBJ2-1): KAGVTQTPRYLIKTRGQQVTLSCSPISGHRSVSWYQQTPGQGLQFLFEYFSETQRNKGNFPGRFSGRQFSNSRSEMNVSTLELGDSALYLCASRLMGAHEQFFGPGTRLTVL.

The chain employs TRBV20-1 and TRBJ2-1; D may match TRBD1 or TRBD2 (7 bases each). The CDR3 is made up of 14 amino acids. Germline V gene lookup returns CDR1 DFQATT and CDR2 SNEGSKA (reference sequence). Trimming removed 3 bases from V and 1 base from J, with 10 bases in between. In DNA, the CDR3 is TGCAGTGCTAGTCAGGGGGGGTCCTACAATGAGCAGTTCTTC. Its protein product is CSASQGGSYNEQFF.

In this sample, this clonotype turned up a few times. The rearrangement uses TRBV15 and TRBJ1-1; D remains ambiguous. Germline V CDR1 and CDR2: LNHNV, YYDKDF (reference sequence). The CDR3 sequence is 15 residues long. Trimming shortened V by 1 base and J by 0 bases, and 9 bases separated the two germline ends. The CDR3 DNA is TGTGCCACCAGCAGAGCCGTAGTAATGAACACTGAAGCTTTCTTT. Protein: CATSRAVVMNTEAFF.

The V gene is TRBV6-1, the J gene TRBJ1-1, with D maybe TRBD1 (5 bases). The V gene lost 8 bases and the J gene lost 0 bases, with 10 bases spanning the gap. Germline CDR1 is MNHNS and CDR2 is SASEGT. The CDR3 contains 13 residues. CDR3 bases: TGTGCCAGCCTAGGGACGATGAACACTGAAGCTTTCTTT. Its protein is CASLGTMNTEAFF.

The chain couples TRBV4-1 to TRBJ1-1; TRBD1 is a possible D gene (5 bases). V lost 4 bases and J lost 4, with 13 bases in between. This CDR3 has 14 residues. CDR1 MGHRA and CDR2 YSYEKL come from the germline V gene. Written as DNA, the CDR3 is TGCGCCAGCAGCCGCACCCGGGACCCCACTGAAGCTTTCTTT. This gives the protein CASSRTRDPTEAFF.

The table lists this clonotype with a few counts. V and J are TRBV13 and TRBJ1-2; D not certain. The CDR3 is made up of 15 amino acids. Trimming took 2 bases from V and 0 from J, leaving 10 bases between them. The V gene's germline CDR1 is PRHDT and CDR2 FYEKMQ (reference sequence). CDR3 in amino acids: CASSLRRSSNYGYTF. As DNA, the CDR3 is TGTGCCAGCAGCTTAAGGAGATCTTCTAACTATGGCTACACCTTC. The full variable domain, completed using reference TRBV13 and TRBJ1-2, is AAGVIQSPRHLIKEKRETATLKCYPIPRHDTVYWYQQGPGQDPQFLISFYEKMQSDKGSIPDRFSAQQFSDYHSELNMSSLELGDSALYFCASSLRRSSNYGYTFGSGTRLTVV.

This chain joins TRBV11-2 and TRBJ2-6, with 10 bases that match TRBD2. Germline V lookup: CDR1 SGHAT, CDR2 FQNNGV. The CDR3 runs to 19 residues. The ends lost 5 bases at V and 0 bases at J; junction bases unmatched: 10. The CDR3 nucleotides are TGTGCCAGCAGCCCCCTTAGCGGGGGGTTAATCTCTGGGGCCAACGTCCTGACTTTC. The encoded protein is CASSPLSGGLISGANVLTF.

The CDR3 nucleotides are TGCGCCAGCAGCCAAGTTGGGGACTCCTACGAGCAGTACGTC. Protein: CASSQVGDSYEQYV. This chain connects TRBV4-3 to TRBJ2-7; D is uncertain. The CDR3 runs to 14 residues. CDR1 LGHNA and CDR2 YSLEER come from the germline V gene. The V gene lost 1 base and the J gene lost 0 bases, with 7 bases spanning the gap.

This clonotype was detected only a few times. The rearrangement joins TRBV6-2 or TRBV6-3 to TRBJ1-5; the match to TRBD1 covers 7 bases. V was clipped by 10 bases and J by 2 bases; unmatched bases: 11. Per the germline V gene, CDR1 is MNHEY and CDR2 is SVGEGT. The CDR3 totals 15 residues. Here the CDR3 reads CATRWEGAGNQPQHF. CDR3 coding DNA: TGTGCCACCCGATGGGAGGGGGCAGGCAATCAGCCCCAGCATTTT.

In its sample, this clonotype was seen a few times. The CDR3 is CASSYSGVVETQYF. The DNA for the CDR3 is TGTGCCAGCAGTTACTCAGGGGTTGTTGAGACCCAGTACTTC. The chain is built from TRBV6-5 and TRBJ2-5; weak D call: TRBD1 (5 bases). CDR3 length: 14 residues. Germline CDR1 reads MNHEY; CDR2 reads SVGAGI. V was pared by 0 bases and J by 5 bases, with 10 bases between.

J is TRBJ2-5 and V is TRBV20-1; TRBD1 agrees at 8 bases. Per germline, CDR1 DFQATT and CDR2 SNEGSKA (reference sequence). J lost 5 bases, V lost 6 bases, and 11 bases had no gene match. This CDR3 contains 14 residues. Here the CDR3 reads CSADPAGGRETQYF. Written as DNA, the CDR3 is TGCAGTGCCGACCCCGCAGGGGGCCGGGAGACCCAGTACTTC.

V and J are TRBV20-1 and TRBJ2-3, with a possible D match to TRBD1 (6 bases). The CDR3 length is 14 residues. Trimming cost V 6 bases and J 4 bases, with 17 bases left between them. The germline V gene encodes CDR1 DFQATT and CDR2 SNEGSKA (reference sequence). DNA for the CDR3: TGCAGTGCCAGGGACGACAGGATCCCAGATACGCAGTATTTT. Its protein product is CSARDDRIPDTQYF.

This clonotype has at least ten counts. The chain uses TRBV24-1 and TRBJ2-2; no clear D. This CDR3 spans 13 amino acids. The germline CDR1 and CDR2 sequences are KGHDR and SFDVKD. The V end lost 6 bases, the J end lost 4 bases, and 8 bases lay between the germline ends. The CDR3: CATSLSRTGELFF. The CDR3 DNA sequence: TGTGCCACCAGTCTATCCCGCACCGGGGAGCTGTTTTTT.

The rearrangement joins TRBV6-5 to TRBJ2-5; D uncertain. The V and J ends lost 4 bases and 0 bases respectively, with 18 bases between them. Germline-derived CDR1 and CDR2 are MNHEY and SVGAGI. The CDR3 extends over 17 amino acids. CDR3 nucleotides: TGTGCCAGCAGTTCCCCGGCGGACGCCCCCAACCAAGAGACCCAGTACTTC. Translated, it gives CASSSPADAPNQETQYF.